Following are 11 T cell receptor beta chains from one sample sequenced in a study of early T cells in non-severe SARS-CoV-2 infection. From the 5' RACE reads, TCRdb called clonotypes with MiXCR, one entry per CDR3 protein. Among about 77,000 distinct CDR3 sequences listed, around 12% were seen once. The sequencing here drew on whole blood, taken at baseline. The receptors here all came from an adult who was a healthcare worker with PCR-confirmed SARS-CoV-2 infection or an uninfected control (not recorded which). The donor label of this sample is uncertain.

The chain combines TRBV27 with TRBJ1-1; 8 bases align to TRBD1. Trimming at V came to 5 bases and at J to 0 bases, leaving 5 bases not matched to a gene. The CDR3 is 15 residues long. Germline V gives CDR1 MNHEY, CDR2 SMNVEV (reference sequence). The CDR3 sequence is CASSPQGAVNTEAFF. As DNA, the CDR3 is TGTGCCAGCAGTCCTCAGGGGGCTGTGAACACTGAAGCTTTCTTT.

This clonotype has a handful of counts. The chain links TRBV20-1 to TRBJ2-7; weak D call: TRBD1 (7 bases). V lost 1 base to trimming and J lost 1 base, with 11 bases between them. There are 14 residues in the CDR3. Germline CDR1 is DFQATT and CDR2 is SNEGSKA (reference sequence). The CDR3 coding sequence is TGCAGTGCTAGAGGGGGGGACAGTTCCTACGAGCAGTACTTC. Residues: CSARGGDSSYEQYF.

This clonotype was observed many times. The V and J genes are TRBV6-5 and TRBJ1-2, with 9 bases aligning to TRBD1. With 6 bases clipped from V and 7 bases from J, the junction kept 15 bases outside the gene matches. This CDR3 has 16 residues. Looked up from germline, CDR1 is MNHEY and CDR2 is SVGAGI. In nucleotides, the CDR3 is TGTGCCAGCAGACTCTCGGCCGGGACAGGGACTATTGGCTACACCTTC. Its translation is CASRLSAGTGTIGYTF.

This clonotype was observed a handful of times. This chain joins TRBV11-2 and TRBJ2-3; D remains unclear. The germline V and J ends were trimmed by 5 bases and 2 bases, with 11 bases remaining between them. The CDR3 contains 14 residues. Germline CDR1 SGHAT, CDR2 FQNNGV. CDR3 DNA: TGTGCCAGCAGCCCGCAGCAGTACACAGATACGCAGTATTTT. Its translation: CASSPQQYTDTQYF.

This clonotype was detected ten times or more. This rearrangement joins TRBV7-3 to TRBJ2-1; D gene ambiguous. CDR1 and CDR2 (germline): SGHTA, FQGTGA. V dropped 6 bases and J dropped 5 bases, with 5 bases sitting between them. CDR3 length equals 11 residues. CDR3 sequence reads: CASSFNNEQFF. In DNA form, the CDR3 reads TGTGCCAGCAGTTTCAACAATGAGCAGTTCTTC. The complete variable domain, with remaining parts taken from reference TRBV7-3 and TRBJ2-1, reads GAGVSQTPSNKVTEKGKYVELRCDPISGHTALYWYRQSLGQGPEFLIYFQGTGAADDSGLPNDRFFAVRPEGSVSTLKIQRTERGDSAVYLCASSFNNEQFFGPGTRLTVL.

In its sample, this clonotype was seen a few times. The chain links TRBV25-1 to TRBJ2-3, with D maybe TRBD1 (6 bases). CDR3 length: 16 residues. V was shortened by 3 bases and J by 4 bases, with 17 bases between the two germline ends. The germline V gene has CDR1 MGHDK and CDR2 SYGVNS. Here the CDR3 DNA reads TGTGCCAGCAGTGACAGCTTCTCGGGACACCCAGATACGCAGTATTTT. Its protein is CASSDSFSGHPDTQYF.

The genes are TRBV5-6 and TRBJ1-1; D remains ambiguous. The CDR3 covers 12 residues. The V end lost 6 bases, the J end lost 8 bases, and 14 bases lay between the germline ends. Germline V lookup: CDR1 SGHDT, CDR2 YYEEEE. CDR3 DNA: TGTGCCAGCACCTCGTGGGCGGCCGAAGCTTTCTTT. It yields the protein CASTSWAAEAFF.

The CDR3 loop reads CASSLPGAAYNEQFF. The CDR3 bases are TGCGCCAGCAGCTTACCCGGGGCCGCTTACAATGAGCAGTTCTTC. The chain combines TRBV5-1 with TRBJ2-1; perhaps D is TRBD1 or TRBD2 (5 bases each). The CDR3 consists of 15 residues. The ends were cut back, 2 bases at V and 4 bases at J, with 13 bases in the middle. The germline V gene has CDR1 SGHRS and CDR2 YFSETQ.

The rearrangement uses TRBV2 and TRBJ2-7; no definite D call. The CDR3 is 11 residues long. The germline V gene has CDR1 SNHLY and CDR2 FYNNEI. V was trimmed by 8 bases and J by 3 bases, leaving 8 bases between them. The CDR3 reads CASLYYYEQYF. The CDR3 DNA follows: TGTGCCAGCTTGTACTACTACGAGCAGTACTTC.

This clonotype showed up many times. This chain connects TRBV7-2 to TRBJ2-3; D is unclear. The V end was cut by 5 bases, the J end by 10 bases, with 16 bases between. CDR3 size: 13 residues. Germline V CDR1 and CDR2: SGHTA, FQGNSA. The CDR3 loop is CASSPRTPIAQYF. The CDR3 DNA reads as TGTGCCAGCAGCCCTCGGACCCCGATTGCGCAGTATTTT.

The DNA of the CDR3 is TGCGCCAGCCGCCCCACCACGGCCTCCTGGAGCACAGATACGCAGTATTTT. It translates to CASRPTTASWSTDTQYF. The chain couples TRBV5-1 to TRBJ2-3; no clear D. In germline, CDR1 is SGHRS, CDR2 YFSETQ. The CDR3 length is 17 residues. Trimming took 7 bases from V and 0 from J, leaving 21 bases between them.